This section outlines one TCR beta chain sequence together with its context. What antigen it recognizes has not been identified. No clone much larger than this one lies a single base away; base qualities are absent. To prepare the library, the immunoSEQ multiplex PCR assay was applied. Not all clones reach the TCRdb copy of this immuneACCESS table, which keeps in-frame sequences only. Checked studies attribute under half of the gap to unresolved V genes and leave the rest unexplained. The sample table lists roughly 38,000 clones, approximately 88% of them with a count of one. Of the sample, under 1.2% is held by the ten largest clones. For each enrolled patient, mismatch repair deficiency was established using either polymerase chain reaction or immunohistochemistry. TCR sequencing was performed for a few patients who responded to pembrolizumab therapy. Pembrolizumab PD-1 blockade was prospectively tested in advanced mismatch repair-deficient cancers, regardless of tissue of origin, in the phase II trial. Serial peripheral blood T cell samples were collected before and at multiple times after starting PD-1 blockade. Blood sampling times were reported as weeks after the first pembrolizumab dose.

Germline trimming: 4 bases from V, 7 bases from J; junction bases outside gene matches: 2. The CDR3 contains 12 residues, cysteine and phenylalanine counted. Just the 36-base CDR3 DNA is kept, in frame starting at base 1. The germline V gene encodes CDR1 MNHNS and CDR2 SASEGT. The data were obtained in a study of PD-1 blockade in mismatch repair-deficient tumors listed by TCRdb under 2017. About the full investigation: The trial enrolled fewer than 90 consecutive patients with under 15 mismatch repair-deficient cancer types between late 2013 and September 2016, all previously treated and progressing. Tumor-associated T cell clones in the peripheral blood of patients responding to PD-1 blockade were tracked using deep sequencing of TCR CDR3 regions. Study-level results and caveats: Clones residing in the tumor, which were often undetectable in blood before treatment, expanded quickly after pembrolizumab and then contracted, generally before radiologic responses.

The source material was PBMCs, sampled about 40 weeks after starting pembrolizumab. The clonotype comes from an adult with mismatch repair-deficient cancer. The chain uses TRBV6-1 and TRBJ2-3, and 7 bases in between align with TRBD2. For the CDR3, the sequence is CASSALAYTQYF. The DNA reads as follows: TGTGCCAGCAGTGCACTAGCGTATACGCAGTATTTT.